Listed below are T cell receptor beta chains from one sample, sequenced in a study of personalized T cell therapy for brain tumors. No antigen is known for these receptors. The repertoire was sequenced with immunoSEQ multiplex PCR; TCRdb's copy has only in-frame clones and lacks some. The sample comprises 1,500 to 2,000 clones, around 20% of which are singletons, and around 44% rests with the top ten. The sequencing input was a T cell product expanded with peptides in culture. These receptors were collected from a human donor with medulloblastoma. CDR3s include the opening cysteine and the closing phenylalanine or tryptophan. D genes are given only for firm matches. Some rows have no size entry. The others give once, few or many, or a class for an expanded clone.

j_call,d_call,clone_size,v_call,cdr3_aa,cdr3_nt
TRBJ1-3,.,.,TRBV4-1,CASSQGTAISGNTIYF,TGCGCCAGCAGCCAAGGGACCGCCATCTCTGGAAACACCATATATTTT
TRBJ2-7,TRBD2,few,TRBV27,CASSLSRGGTYEQYF,TGTGCCAGCAGTTTAAGCCGGGGGGGTACGTACGAGCAGTACTTC
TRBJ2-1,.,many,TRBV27,CASSYSGDYNEQFF,TGTGCCAGCAGTTACTCAGGGGACTACAATGAGCAGTTCTTC
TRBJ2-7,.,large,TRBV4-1,CASSQDGREQYF,TGCGCCAGCAGCCAAGATGGGCGGGAGCAGTACTTC
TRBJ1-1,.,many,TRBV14,CASSPLPGTLNTEAFF,TGTGCCAGCAGCCCCCTTCCCGGGACACTTAACACTGAAGCTTTCTTT
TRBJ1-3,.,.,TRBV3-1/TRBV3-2,CASSQDSGNTIYF,TGTGCCAGCAGCCAAGACTCTGGAAACACCATATATTTT
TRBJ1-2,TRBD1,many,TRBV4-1,CASSQRMVLQGKYGYTF,TGCGCCAGCAGCCAACGGATGGTCTTACAGGGGAAGTATGGCTACACCTTC
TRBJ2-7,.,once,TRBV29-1,CSVHWGVSYEQYF,TGCAGCGTCCATTGGGGTGTCTCCTACGAGCAGTACTTC
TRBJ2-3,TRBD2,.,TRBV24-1,CATSDPAGRVADTQYF,TGTGCCACCAGCGACCCGGCAGGGAGGGTTGCAGATACGCAGTATTTT
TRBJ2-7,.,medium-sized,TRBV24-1,CATSGCGYEQYF,TGTGCCACGTCGGGTTGCGGCTACGAGCAGTACTTC
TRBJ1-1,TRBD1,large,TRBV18,CASSPTLGDRGTEAFF,TGTGCCAGCTCACCCACCCTCGGGGACAGGGGCACTGAAGCTTTCTTT
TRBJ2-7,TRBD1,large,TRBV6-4,CASSGKGQGAPYEQYF,TGTGCCAGCAGTGGGAAGGGACAGGGGGCTCCCTACGAGCAGTACTTC
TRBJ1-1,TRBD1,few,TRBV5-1,CAGRKGAPDTEAFF,TGCGCCGGTCGTAAGGGGGCGCCGGACACTGAAGCTTTCTTT
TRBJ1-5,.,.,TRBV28,CASSSRRPNQPQHF,TGTGCCAGCAGCTCGAGGAGGCCCAATCAGCCCCAGCATTTT
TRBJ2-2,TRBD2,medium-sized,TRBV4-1,CASSQGLAGVQTGELFF,TGCGCCAGCAGCCAAGGACTAGCGGGAGTGCAAACCGGGGAGCTGTTTTTT
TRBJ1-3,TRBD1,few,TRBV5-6,CASSWDRYSGNTIYF,TGTGCCAGCAGCTGGGACAGGTACTCTGGAAACACCATATATTTT
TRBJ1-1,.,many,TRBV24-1,CATSDSRDGNTEAFF,TGTGCCACCAGTGATTCCAGGGATGGGAACACTGAAGCTTTCTTT
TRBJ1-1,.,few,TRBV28,CASRYVGTEAFF,TGTGCCAGCAGGTATGTCGGCACTGAAGCTTTCTTT
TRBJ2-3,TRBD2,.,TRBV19,CASSSLAGYTDTQYF,TGTGCCAGTAGTTCCCTAGCGGGGTACACAGATACGCAGTATTTT
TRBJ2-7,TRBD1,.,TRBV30,CSWGQRLYEQYF,TGTTCCTGGGGACAGCGCCTATACGAGCAGTACTTC
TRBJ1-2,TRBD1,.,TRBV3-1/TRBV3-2,CASSQAGTGSNYGYTF,TGTGCCAGCAGCCAGGCCGGGACAGGTTCTAACTATGGCTACACCTTC
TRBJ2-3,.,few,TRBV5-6,CASSLLSGWSTDTQYF,TGTGCCAGCAGCTTGCTCTCAGGGTGGAGTACAGATACGCAGTATTTT
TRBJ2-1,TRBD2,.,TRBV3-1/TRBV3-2,CASSQAVRAGVPYNEQFF,TGTGCCAGCAGCCAAGCGGTCAGAGCGGGAGTCCCCTACAATGAGCAGTTCTTC
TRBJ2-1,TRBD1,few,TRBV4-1,CACCPQGALYNEQFF,TGCGCCTGCTGCCCACAGGGGGCCCTTTACAATGAGCAGTTCTTC
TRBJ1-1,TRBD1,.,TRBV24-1,CATATGPGRAFF,TGTGCCACCGCGACAGGGCCGGGAAGGGCTTTCTTT
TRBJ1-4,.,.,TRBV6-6,CASSVPRGRNEKLFF,TGTGCCAGCAGTGTCCCGAGGGGTCGGAATGAAAAACTGTTTTTT
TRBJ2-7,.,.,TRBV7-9,CASSLVRTGSSYEQYF,TGTGCCAGCAGCTTAGTGAGGACGGGGAGCTCCTACGAGCAGTACTTC
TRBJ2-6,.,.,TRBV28,CARSLVGRGANGLTF,TGTGCCCGCAGTTTAGTGGGGAGGGGGGCCAACGGCCTGACTTTC
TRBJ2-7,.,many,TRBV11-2,CASSLPSGGTGEQYF,TGTGCCAGCAGCTTACCTTCTGGGGGTACGGGCGAGCAGTACTTC
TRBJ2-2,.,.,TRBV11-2,CASSLDGSGTGELFF,TGTGCCAGCAGCTTAGACGGGAGTGGGACCGGGGAGCTGTTTTTT
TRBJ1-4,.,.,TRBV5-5,CASSGRYLGYSSTNEKLFF,TGTGCCAGCAGCGGGCGGTATTTAGGGTACTCGTCGACTAATGAAAAACTGTTTTTT
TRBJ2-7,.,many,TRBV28,CASSLAGPDYEQYF,TGTGCCAGCAGTCTCGCCGGGCCTGACTACGAGCAGTACTTC
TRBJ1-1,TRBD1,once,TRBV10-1,CASISDRVTEAFF,TGCGCCAGCATTTCGGACAGGGTTACTGAAGCTTTCTTT
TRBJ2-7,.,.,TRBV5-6,CASSLRQSSYEQYF,TGTGCCAGCAGCTTGAGGCAGAGCTCCTACGAGCAGTACTTC
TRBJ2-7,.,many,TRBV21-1,CASEGWNYEQYF,TGTGCCAGCGAAGGATGGAACTACGAGCAGTACTTC
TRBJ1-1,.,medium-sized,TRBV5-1,CASSPDWVAEAFF,TGCGCCAGCAGTCCGGACTGGGTCGCTGAAGCTTTCTTT